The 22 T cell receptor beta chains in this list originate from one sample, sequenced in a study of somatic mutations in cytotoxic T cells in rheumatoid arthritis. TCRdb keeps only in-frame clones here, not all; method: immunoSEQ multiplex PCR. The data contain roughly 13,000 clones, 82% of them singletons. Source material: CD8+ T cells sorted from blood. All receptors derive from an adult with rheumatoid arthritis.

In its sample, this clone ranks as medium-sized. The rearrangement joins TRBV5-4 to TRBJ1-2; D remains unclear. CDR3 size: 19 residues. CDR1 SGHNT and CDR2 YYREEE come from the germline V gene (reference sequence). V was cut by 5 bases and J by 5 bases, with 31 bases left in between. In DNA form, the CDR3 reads TGTGCCAGCAGTTACGGCGGGCTTGGATTTAAGGGTGCGGGATATGGCTACACCTTC. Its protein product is CASSYGGLGFKGAGYGYTF.

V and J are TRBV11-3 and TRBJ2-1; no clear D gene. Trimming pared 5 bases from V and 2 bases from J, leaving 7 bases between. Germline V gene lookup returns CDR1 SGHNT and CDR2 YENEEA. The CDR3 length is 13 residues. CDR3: CASSGEAYNEQFF. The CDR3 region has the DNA TGTGCCAGCAGCGGGGAAGCCTACAATGAGCAGTTCTTC.

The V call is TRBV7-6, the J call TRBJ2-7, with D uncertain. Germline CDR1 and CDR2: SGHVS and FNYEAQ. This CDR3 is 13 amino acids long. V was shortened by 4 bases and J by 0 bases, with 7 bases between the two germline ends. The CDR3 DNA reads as TGTGCCAGCAGCTCCCACAGCTCCTACGAGCAGTACTTC. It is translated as CASSSHSSYEQYF.

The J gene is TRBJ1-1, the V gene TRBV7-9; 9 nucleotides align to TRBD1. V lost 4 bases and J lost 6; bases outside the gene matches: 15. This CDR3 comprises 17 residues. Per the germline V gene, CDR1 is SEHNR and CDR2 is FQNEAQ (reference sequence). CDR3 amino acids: CASSSSGTGRTNPEAFF. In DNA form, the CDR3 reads TGTGCCAGCAGCTCCTCCGGGACAGGGAGGACTAACCCTGAAGCTTTCTTT.

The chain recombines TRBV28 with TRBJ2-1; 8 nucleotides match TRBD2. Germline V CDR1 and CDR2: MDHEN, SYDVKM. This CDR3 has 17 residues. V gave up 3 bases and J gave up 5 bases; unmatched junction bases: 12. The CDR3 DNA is TGTGCCAGCAGTTTCATCGGGGAACGGGGGGGGAACAATGAGCAGTTCTTC. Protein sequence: CASSFIGERGGNNEQFF.

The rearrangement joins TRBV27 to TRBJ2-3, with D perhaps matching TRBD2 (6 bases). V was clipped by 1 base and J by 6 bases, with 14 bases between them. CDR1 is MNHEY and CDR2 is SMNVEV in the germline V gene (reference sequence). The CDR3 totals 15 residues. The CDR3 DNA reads TGTGCCAGCAGTTTATTTTCGGGAGCGGGCGATACGCAGTATTTT. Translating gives CASSLFSGAGDTQYF.

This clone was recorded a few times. CDR3 DNA sequence: TGCGCCAGCAGCCAAGATTGGCTAGCCTACGAGCAGTACTTC. It codes for CASSQDWLAYEQYF. V is TRBV4-1 and J is TRBJ2-7; D gene unclear. Germline CDR1 reads MGHRA; CDR2 reads YSYEKL. The CDR3 length is 14 residues. Trimming left V 0 bases short and J 2 bases short, with 8 bases between.

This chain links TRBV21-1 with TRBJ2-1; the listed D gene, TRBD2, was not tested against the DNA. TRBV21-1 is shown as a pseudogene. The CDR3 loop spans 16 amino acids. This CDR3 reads CASSKLGLAGIDEQFF. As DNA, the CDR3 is TGTGCCAGCAGCAAACTGGGACTAGCGGGGATCGATGAGCAGTTCTTC.

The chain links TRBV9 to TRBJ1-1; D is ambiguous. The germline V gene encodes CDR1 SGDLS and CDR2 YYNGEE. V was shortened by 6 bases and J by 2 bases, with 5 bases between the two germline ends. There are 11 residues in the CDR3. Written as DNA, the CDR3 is TGTGCCAGCACCAGCAACACTGAAGCTTTCTTT. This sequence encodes CASTSNTEAFF.

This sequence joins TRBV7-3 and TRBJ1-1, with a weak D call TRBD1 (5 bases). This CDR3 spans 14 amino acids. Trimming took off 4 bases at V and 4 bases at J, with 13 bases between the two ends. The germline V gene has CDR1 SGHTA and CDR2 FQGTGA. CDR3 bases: TGTGCCAGCAGCTACGGCGGGGGTGGCACTGAAGCTTTCTTT. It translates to CASSYGGGGTEAFF.

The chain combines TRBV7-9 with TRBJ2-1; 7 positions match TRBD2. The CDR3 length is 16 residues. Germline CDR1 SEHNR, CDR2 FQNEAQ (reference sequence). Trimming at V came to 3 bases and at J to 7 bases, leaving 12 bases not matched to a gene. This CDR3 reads CASSFRPGGTVNEQFF. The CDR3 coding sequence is TGTGCCAGCAGCTTTCGGCCCGGGGGGACTGTGAATGAGCAGTTCTTC.

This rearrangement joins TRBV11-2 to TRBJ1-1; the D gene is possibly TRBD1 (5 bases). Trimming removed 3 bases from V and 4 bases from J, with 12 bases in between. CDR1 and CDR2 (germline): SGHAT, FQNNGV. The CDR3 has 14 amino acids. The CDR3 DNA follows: TGTGCCAGCAGCTTCACAGGTCGGCGCACTGAAGCTTTCTTT. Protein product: CASSFTGRRTEAFF.

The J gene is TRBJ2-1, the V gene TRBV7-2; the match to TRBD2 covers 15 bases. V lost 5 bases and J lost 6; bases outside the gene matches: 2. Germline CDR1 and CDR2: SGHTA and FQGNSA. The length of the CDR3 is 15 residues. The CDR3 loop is CASSQGLAGGNEQFF. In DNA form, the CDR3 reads TGTGCCAGCAGCCAGGGACTAGCGGGGGGCAATGAGCAGTTCTTC.

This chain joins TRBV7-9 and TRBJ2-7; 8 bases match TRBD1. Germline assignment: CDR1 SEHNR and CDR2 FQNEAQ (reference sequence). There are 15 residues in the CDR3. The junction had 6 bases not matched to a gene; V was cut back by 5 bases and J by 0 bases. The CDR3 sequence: CASSPRTGSSYEQYF. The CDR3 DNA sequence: TGTGCCAGCAGCCCTCGGACAGGGAGCTCCTACGAGCAGTACTTC.

CDR3 residues: CASSLAPVSGNTIYF. Here the CDR3 DNA reads TGTGCCAGCAGCTTAGCTCCAGTATCTGGAAACACCATATATTTT. The V gene is TRBV13, the J gene TRBJ1-3; D remains ambiguous. Germline-derived CDR1 and CDR2 are PRHDT and FYEKMQ (reference sequence). The V end lost 1 base, the J end lost 1 base, and 8 bases lay between the germline ends. The CDR3 length is 15 residues.

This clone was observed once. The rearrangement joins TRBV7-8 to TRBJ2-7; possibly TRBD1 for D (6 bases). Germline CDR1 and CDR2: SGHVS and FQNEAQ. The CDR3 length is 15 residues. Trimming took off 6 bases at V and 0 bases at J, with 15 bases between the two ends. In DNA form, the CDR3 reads TGTGCCAGCAGACAGCGAACAGGGTTCTCCTACGAGCAGTACTTC. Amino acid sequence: CASRQRTGFSYEQYF.

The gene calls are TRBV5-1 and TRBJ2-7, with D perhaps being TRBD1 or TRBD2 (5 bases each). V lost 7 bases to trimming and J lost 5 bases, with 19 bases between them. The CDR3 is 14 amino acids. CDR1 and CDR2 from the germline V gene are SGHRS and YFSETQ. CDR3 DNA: TGCGCCAGCCGTCCAGGGCGAGGGTCGGACGAGCAGTACTTC. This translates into CASRPGRGSDEQYF.

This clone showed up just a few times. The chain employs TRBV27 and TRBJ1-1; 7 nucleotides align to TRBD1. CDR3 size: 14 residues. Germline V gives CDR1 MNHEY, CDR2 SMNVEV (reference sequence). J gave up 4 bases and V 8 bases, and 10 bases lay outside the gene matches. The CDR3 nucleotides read TGTGCCAGCGGCCCTCAGGGGGTAGGCACTGAAGCTTTCTTT. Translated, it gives CASGPQGVGTEAFF.

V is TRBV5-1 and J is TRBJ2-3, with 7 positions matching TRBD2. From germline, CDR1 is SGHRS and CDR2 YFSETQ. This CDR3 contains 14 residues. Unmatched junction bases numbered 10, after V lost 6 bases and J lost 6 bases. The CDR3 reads CASTRASGSDTQYF. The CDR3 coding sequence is TGCGCCAGCACCAGGGCTAGCGGATCCGATACGCAGTATTTT. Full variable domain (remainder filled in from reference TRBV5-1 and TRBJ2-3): KAGVTQTPRYLIKTRGQQVTLSCSPISGHRSVSWYQQTPGQGLQFLFEYFSETQRNKGNFPGRFSGRQFSNSRSEMNVSTLELGDSALYLCASTRASGSDTQYFGPGTRLTVL.

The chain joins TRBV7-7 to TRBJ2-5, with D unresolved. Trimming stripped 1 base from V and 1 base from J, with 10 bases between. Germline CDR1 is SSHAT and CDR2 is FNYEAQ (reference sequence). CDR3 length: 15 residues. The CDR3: CASSLDLGFQETQYF. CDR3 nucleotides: TGTGCCAGCAGCTTAGATTTGGGGTTCCAAGAGACCCAGTACTTC.

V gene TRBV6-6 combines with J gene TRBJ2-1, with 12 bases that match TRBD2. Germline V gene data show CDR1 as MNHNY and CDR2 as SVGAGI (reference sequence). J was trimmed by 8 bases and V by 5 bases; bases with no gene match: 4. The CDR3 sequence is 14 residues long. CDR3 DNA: TGTGCCAGCAGTCTAGCGGGAGGGCCAGATGAGCAGTTCTTC. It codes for CASSLAGGPDEQFF.

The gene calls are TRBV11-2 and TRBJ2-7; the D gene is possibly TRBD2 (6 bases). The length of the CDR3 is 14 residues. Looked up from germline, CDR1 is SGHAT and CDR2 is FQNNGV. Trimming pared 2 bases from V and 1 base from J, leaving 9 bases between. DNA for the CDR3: TGTGCCAGCAGCTTACCCCGGGGGTCCTACGAGCAGTACTTC. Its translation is CASSLPRGSYEQYF.